A selection of T cell receptor beta chains follows, all from one sample in a study of OX40 agonist ivuxolimab in advanced cancers. TCRdb keeps only in-frame clones here, not all; method: immunoSEQ multiplex PCR. The table includes 75,000 to 95,000 clones, 89% detected once. Sequencing used CD4+ or CD8+ T cells sorted from blood, obtained in a trial of the OX40 agonist ivuxolimab. All receptors derive from an adult with an advanced solid tumor such as melanoma, head and neck, liver or kidney cancer. CDR3s include the opening cysteine and the closing phenylalanine or tryptophan. The D gene is left open where the match is weak. Some rows mark clone size as missing; the rest say once, few, many or name a class of expanded clone.

d_call	v_call	j_call	clone_size	cdr3_aa	cdr3_nt
TRBD1	TRBV5-6	TRBJ1-3	-	CASSLGDRENTIYF	TGTGCCAGCAGCTTGGGGGACAGGGAAAACACCATATATTTT
-	TRBV15	TRBJ2-3	-	CATSRGRDTQYF	TGTGCCACCAGCAGAGGGAGAGATACGCAGTATTTT
-	TRBV7-9	TRBJ1-2	-	CASSPRARDYGYTF	TGTGCCAGCAGCCCTAGGGCCCGAGACTATGGCTACACCTTC
-	TRBV28	TRBJ2-7	once	CASRPSVGSYEQYF	TGTGCCAGCAGGCCATCGGTGGGCTCCTACGAGCAGTACTTC
-	TRBV18	TRBJ1-1	-	CASSPGTANTEAFF	TGTGCCAGCTCACCCGGGACGGCGAACACTGAAGCTTTCTTT
-	TRBV9	TRBJ2-5	-	CASSVGDAWETQYF	TGTGCCAGCAGCGTAGGGGACGCCTGGGAGACCCAGTACTTC
TRBD1	TRBV9	TRBJ1-5	once	CASSRQGDQPQHF	TGTGCCAGCAGCCGACAGGGTGATCAGCCCCAGCATTTT
TRBD2	TRBV4-2	TRBJ2-5	-	CASSATGLAGGQETQYF	TGTGCCAGCAGCGCCACGGGACTAGCGGGGGGACAAGAGACCCAGTACTTC
TRBD2	TRBV27	TRBJ2-1	-	CASRPLGGGTYNEQFF	TGTGCCAGCAGGCCCCTCGGCGGGGGGACGTACAATGAGCAGTTCTTC
TRBD1	TRBV7-9	TRBJ2-3	-	CASSPRQGSTDTQYF	TGTGCCAGCAGCCCAAGACAGGGGAGCACAGATACGCAGTATTTT
-	TRBV20-1	TRBJ2-3	-	CSALTRVRVYF	TGCAGTGCCTTAACTAGGGTGAGGGTCTATTTT
TRBD1	TRBV28	TRBJ2-1	-	CASRPQTGNNEQFF	TGTGCCAGCAGGCCACAGACAGGGAACAATGAGCAGTTCTTC
TRBD1	TRBV5-6	TRBJ1-2	-	CASSFRDRDYGYTF	TGTGCCAGCAGCTTTCGGGACAGGGACTATGGCTACACCTTC
TRBD2	TRBV2	TRBJ2-7	-	CASMVERGAYEQYF	TGTGCCAGCATGGTAGAGCGGGGGGCCTACGAGCAGTACTTC
-	TRBV2	TRBJ2-7	medium-sized	CASGIAVTYEQYF	TGTGCCAGCGGAATAGCCGTTACCTACGAGCAGTACTTC
-	TRBV4-1	TRBJ2-7	-	CASSQRESYEQYF	TGCGCCAGCAGCCAACGGGAGAGCTACGAGCAGTACTTC
TRBD1	TRBV4-1	TRBJ2-3	-	CASSQDVGRTGGTDTQYF	TGCGCCAGCAGCCAAGATGTTGGACGGACAGGGGGGACAGATACGCAGTATTTT
TRBD1	TRBV19	TRBJ1-1	few	CASSLSGQEGTEAFF	TGTGCCAGTAGTTTATCGGGACAGGAGGGGACTGAAGCTTTCTTT
-	TRBV15	TRBJ2-5	-	CATSRDGGAKETQYF	TGTGCCACCAGCAGAGATGGGGGGGCGAAGGAGACCCAGTACTTC
-	TRBV28	TRBJ2-7	-	CASSSIRSRGSSYEQYF	TGTGCCAGCAGCTCGATAAGATCCAGGGGAAGCTCCTACGAGCAGTACTTC
-	TRBV6-4	TRBJ1-5	once	CASSVQFNQPQHF	TGTGCCAGCAGTGTCCAGTTCAATCAGCCCCAGCATTTT
TRBD1	TRBV6-5	TRBJ1-3	-	CASSYDRDLRNTIYF	TGTGCCAGCAGTTACGACAGGGACCTAAGAAACACCATATATTTT
TRBD2	TRBV2	TRBJ2-1	-	CARRISGVSGNEQFF	TGTGCCAGGCGAATTAGCGGGGTATCGGGCAATGAGCAGTTCTTC
-	TRBV11-3	TRBJ2-1	-	CASSLSEYTYNEQFF	TGTGCCAGCAGCTTGAGCGAGTACACCTACAATGAGCAGTTCTTC
-	TRBV27	TRBJ2-1	-	CASNRGLNSYNEQFF	TGTGCCAGCAACAGGGGACTTAACTCCTACAATGAGCAGTTCTTC
-	TRBV5-6	TRBJ2-5	-	CASSLYRGETQYF	TGTGCCAGCAGCTTGTACCGGGGGGAGACCCAGTACTTC
TRBD1	TRBV10-3	TRBJ1-3	-	CAISEPDRGRDTIYF	TGTGCCATCAGTGAGCCGGACAGGGGGAGAGACACCATATATTTT
TRBD1	TRBV7-9	TRBJ1-1	-	CASRGTGGLNTEAFF	TGTGCCAGCAGGGGGACAGGGGGCCTGAACACTGAAGCTTTCTTT
TRBD2	TRBV7-9	TRBJ2-3	once	CASSFRREGADTQYF	TGTGCCAGCAGCTTCCGGCGGGAGGGAGCAGATACGCAGTATTTT
TRBD1	TRBV7-9	TRBJ1-5	-	CASSPGRGTGYSNQPQHF	TGTGCCAGCAGCCCGGGCAGGGGGACAGGTTATAGCAATCAGCCCCAGCATTTT
-	TRBV7-9	TRBJ2-3	once	CASSLGNTQYF	TGTGCCAGCAGCTTAGGTAATACGCAGTATTTT
-	TRBV2	TRBJ2-5	-	CASSVRETQYF	TGTGCCAGCAGTGTCCGAGAGACCCAGTACTTC
-	TRBV19	TRBJ2-7	-	CASSMDVREQYF	TGTGCCAGTAGTATGGACGTCAGAGAGCAGTACTTC
-	TRBV7-8	TRBJ2-1	-	CASSLAPTGLYNEQFF	TGTGCCAGCAGCTTAGCCCCGACAGGACTCTACAATGAGCAGTTCTTC
-	TRBV28	TRBJ2-3	-	CASTSRRGSVLGDTQYF	TGTGCCAGCACCTCGCGTAGGGGCAGTGTTTTGGGAGATACGCAGTATTTT
-	TRBV6-1	TRBJ2-3	once	CASSEGRTTDTQYF	TGTGCCAGCAGTGAAGGTAGGACCACAGATACGCAGTATTTT
TRBD2	TRBV10-1	TRBJ2-1	once	CASGTSGAPEQFF	TGCGCCAGTGGGACTAGCGGAGCTCCTGAGCAGTTCTTC
TRBD2	TRBV15	TRBJ2-2	-	CATSRGNGRANTGELFF	TGTGCCACCAGCAGAGGCAACGGGAGGGCCAACACCGGGGAGCTGTTTTTT
-	TRBV7-8	TRBJ1-1	once	CASSPIRPGTEAFF	TGTGCCAGCAGCCCGATACGACCGGGCACTGAAGCTTTCTTT
-	TRBV11-2	TRBJ2-5	-	CASSPRQVQETQYF	TGTGCCAGCAGCCCCAGACAGGTGCAAGAGACCCAGTACTTC
-	TRBV5-1	TRBJ2-2	-	CASSLNPTNTGELFF	TGCGCCAGCAGCTTGAATCCGACGAACACCGGGGAGCTGTTTTTT
-	TRBV19	TRBJ1-5	once	CASMLRGAYNQPQHF	TGTGCCAGCATGCTGCGGGGGGCCTACAATCAGCCCCAGCATTTT
-	TRBV15	TRBJ1-5	once	CATSRGDIPNQPQHF	TGTGCCACCAGCAGAGGGGACATACCGAATCAGCCCCAGCATTTT
-	TRBV6-6	TRBJ2-1	-	CASSYVAYNEQFF	TGTGCCAGCAGTTACGTCGCATACAATGAGCAGTTCTTC
-	TRBV28	TRBJ1-4	-	CASSLRPRDEKLFF	TGTGCCAGCAGTTTACGACCACGGGATGAAAAACTGTTTTTT
-	TRBV7-2	TRBJ1-5	-	CASSLGSGTNQPQHF	TGTGCCAGCAGCTTAGGTTCAGGGACGAATCAGCCCCAGCATTTT
-	TRBV20-1	TRBJ2-7	-	CSATGRGEQYF	TGCAGTGCGACAGGGCGGGGCGAGCAGTACTTC
TRBD1	TRBV5-1	TRBJ2-7	once	CASSGPGTGSYEQYF	TGCGCCAGCAGCGGCCCCGGGACAGGCTCCTACGAGCAGTACTTC
-	TRBV4-1	TRBJ1-6	-	CASSQARARSYNSPLHF	TGCGCCAGCAGCCAAGCCAGGGCCCGCTCCTATAATTCACCCCTCCACTTT